This T cell receptor (beta chain) comes out of a study of beta chain features in type 1 diabetes. This clone appeared a few times. The antigen remains unidentified. Study-wide findings and caveats: Cells carrying high TCR expression could end up over-represented when cDNA is sequenced.

The authors reverse transcribed all of the isolated RNA, so sequencing captured expressed TCRB transcripts. Clones were read by immunoSEQ multiplex PCR, and TCRdb kept only the in-frame ones, dropping some. The data contain some 150,000 clones, about 7.1% of them seen just once; the ten biggest clones take up about 1.4%. Germline V CDR1 and CDR2: LNHDA, SQIVND (reference sequence). The V gene end was trimmed by 5 bases and the J gene end by 5 bases; junction bases not matched to a gene: 7. The CDR3 loop spans 14 amino acids. The V and J genes are TRBV19 and TRBJ2-5; 8 nucleotides line up with TRBD2. Sequenced input: central memory CD4+ T cells from blood. The origin of this receptor is a woman aged 25 to 39 in good health. CDR3 bases: TGTGCCAGTAGTCATACGGGGGGGCTGGAGACCCAGTACTTC. Its translation is CASSHTGGLETQYF.